What follows describes a single TCR beta chain. Its antigen is still unknown. This sample is part of a study of CD8+CD57+ T cells in acquired aplastic anemia. On the study more broadly: When averaged, DNA from sorted CD4+ and CD8+ cells came to 2.5 to 4 ug. General study results and limits: Patients and controls shared some 30 CD8+ CDR3 sequences, highly expressed in patients.

The TCR beta profiling, which covered VDJ combination and CDR3 sequence, was carried out using genomic DNA as the template. A single record per CDR3 protein comes from TCRdb applying MiXCR to the reads. The sample shows about 95,000 distinct CDR3 sequences, around 70% of them seen only once. All sequencing subjects had displayed CD8+CD57+ cell expansion on flow cytometry. At blood sampling, none of the patients had yet received therapy. The ends were cut back, 3 bases at V and 6 bases at J, with 5 bases in the middle. The V gene's germline CDR1 is SEHNR and CDR2 FQNEAQ (reference sequence). The CDR3 contains 11 residues.

This receptor was taken from a human donor with aplastic anemia. The chain uses TRBV7-9 and TRBJ1-1; D call uncertain. Sequenced input: sorted CD4+, CD8+, or CD8+CD57+ T cells (not recorded which) from PBMCs. Written as DNA, the CDR3 is TGTGCCAGCAGCTTTTTCCCTGAAGCTTTCTTT. It encodes CASSFFPEAFF.